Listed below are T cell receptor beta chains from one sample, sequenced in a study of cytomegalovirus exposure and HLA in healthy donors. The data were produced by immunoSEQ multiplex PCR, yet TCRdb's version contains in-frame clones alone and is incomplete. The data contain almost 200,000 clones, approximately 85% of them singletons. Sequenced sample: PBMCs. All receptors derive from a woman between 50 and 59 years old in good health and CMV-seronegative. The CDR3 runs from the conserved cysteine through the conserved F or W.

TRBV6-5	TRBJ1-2	CASSYSPRTVGYTF
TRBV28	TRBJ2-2	CASAEGGVTGELFF
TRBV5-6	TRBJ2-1	CASRRGLAGYNEQFF
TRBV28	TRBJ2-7	CASSLLQGRAEQYF
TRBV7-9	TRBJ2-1	CASSNLKGGKPYNEQFF
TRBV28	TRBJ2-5	CASSILDRDQETQYF
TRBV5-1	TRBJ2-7	CASSFGTVYEQYF
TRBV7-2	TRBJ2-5	CASRLSGTSVQETQYF
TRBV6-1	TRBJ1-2	CASSEALDRAIGYTF
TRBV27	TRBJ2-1	CASSYASGSVNEQFF
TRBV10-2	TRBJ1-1	CASSVQRNTEAFF
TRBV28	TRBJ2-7	CASSFGTGTYEQYF
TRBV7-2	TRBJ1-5	CASSYSGLGRQPQHF
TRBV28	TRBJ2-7	CASSTEQGWGSHEQYF
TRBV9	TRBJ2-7	CASSTRERIIYEQYF
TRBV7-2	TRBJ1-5	CASSPQMGEQPQHF
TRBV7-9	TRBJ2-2	CASSPGGTGFTGELFF
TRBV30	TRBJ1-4	CAWSPLDSPNEKLFF
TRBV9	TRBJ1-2	CASNLLTGAMDYGYTF
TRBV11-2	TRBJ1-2	CASSLGRMSYGYTF
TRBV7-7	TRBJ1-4	CASSFMRFATNEKLFF
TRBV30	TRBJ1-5	CAWSEAGRGYSNQPQHF
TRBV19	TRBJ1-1	CASSIPGQGAKEAFF
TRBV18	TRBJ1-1	CASSPDRVSTEAFF
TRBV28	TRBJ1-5	CASSLGRNQPQHF
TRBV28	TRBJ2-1	CASKGLAGGPTYNEQFF
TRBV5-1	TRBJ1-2	CASSAQGEGYGYTF
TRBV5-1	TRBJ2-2	CASSRDRGLDTGELFF
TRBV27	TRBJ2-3	CASSPSLSTDTQYF
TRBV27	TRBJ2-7	CASSDGTGGTYEQYF
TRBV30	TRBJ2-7	CAWSVLAAPYEQYF